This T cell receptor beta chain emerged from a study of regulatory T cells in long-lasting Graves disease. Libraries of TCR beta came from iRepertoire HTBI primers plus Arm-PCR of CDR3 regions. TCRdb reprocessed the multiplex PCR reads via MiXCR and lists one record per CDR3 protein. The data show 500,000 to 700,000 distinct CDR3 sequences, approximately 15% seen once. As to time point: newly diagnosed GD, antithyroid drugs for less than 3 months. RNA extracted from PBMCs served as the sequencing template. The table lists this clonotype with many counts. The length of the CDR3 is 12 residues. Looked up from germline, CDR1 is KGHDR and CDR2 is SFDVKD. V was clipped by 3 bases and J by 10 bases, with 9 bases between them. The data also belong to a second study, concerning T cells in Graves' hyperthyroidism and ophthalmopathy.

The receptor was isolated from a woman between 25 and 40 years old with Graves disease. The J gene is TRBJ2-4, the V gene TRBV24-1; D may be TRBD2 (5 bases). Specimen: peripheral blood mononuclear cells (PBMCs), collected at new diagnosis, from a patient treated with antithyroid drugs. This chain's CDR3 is CATSDTEGIQYF. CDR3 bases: TGTGCCACCAGTGATACAGAGGGAATTCAGTACTTC.